The rows below give T cell receptor beta chains drawn from one sample of a study of T cell responses to AZD1222 COVID-19 vaccine. Using immunoSEQ multiplex PCR, the repertoire was profiled, and TCRdb retains in-frame clones only, with some absent. The sample gives about 99,000 clones, around 91% of which show up once; about 5% is in the top ten. Sequences were derived from peripheral blood, sampled on day 0 of AZD1222 vaccination. These receptors all stem from an adult in good health. CDR3s include the opening cysteine and the closing phenylalanine or tryptophan. Each record gives: J gene, D gene, clone size, V gene, CDR3 protein, CDR3 DNA. A D gene is named only where the DNA matches it firmly. Size values are once, few and many counts, or a class for expanded clones, and some rows have none.

J gene: TRBJ1-1
D gene: .
clone size: .
V gene: TRBV5-1
CDR3 protein: CASFLGWGLNTEAFF
CDR3 DNA: TGCGCCAGCTTCCTCGGGTGGGGGTTGAACACTGAAGCTTTCTTT

J gene: TRBJ2-3
D gene: .
clone size: .
V gene: TRBV3-1/TRBV3-2
CDR3 protein: CASSQDGRALDTQYF
CDR3 DNA: TGTGCCAGCAGCCAAGATGGACGGGCCCTGGATACGCAGTATTTT

J gene: TRBJ2-3
D gene: .
clone size: .
V gene: TRBV27
CDR3 protein: CASSRDWRDTQYF
CDR3 DNA: TGTGCCAGCAGTAGGGACTGGCGGGATACGCAGTATTTT

J gene: TRBJ2-5
D gene: .
clone size: .
V gene: TRBV5-1
CDR3 protein: CASSIQETQYF
CDR3 DNA: TGCGCCAGCAGCATTCAAGAGACCCAGTACTTC

J gene: TRBJ2-2
D gene: TRBD2
clone size: .
V gene: TRBV9
CDR3 protein: CASSEIAGNTGELFF
CDR3 DNA: TGTGCCAGCAGCGAGATAGCGGGGAACACCGGGGAGCTGTTTTTT

J gene: TRBJ2-5
D gene: .
clone size: .
V gene: TRBV5-6
CDR3 protein: CASSPGIIIETQYF
CDR3 DNA: TGTGCCAGCAGCCCAGGGATAATAATAGAGACCCAGTACTTC

J gene: TRBJ1-6
D gene: .
clone size: once
V gene: TRBV7-9
CDR3 protein: CASSARGVSPLHF
CDR3 DNA: TGTGCCAGCAGCGCTAGAGGGGTTTCACCCCTCCACTTT

J gene: TRBJ1-6
D gene: .
clone size: .
V gene: TRBV6-2/TRBV6-3
CDR3 protein: CASSYPPRVQVHF
CDR3 DNA: TGTGCCAGCAGTTACCCACCGAGGGTCCAGGTCCACTTT

J gene: TRBJ1-2
D gene: .
clone size: .
V gene: TRBV30
CDR3 protein: CAWSNFVSVGNYGYTF
CDR3 DNA: TGTGCCTGGAGTAATTTTGTGTCAGTGGGGAACTATGGCTACACCTTC

J gene: TRBJ2-1
D gene: .
clone size: .
V gene: TRBV5-1
CDR3 protein: CASSLGQGNLYNEQFF
CDR3 DNA: TGCGCCAGCAGCTTGGGCCAGGGCAACTTATACAATGAGCAGTTCTTC

J gene: TRBJ2-5
D gene: .
clone size: .
V gene: TRBV7-9
CDR3 protein: CASSLGITAGLQETQYF
CDR3 DNA: TGTGCCAGCAGCTTAGGCATCACGGCGGGACTCCAAGAGACCCAGTACTTC

J gene: TRBJ1-1
D gene: TRBD1
clone size: .
V gene: TRBV30
CDR3 protein: CAWSLKTGAAFF
CDR3 DNA: TGTGCCTGGAGCCTTAAGACAGGGGCAGCTTTCTTT

J gene: TRBJ1-5
D gene: .
clone size: .
V gene: TRBV11-3
CDR3 protein: CASSLGEPRDFNQPQHF
CDR3 DNA: TGTGCCAGCAGCTTAGGGGAGCCCCGGGACTTCAATCAGCCCCAGCATTTT

J gene: TRBJ1-1
D gene: .
clone size: .
V gene: TRBV11-2
CDR3 protein: CASSLDGRMNTEAFF
CDR3 DNA: TGTGCCAGCAGCTTAGATGGTCGGATGAACACTGAAGCTTTCTTT

J gene: TRBJ2-3
D gene: .
clone size: .
V gene: TRBV11-2
CDR3 protein: CASKASTDTQYF
CDR3 DNA: TGTGCCAGCAAGGCTAGCACAGATACGCAGTATTTT

J gene: TRBJ1-1
D gene: .
clone size: few
V gene: TRBV5-1
CDR3 protein: CASSLTTQNTEAFF
CDR3 DNA: TGCGCCAGCAGCTTGACGACCCAGAACACTGAAGCTTTCTTT

J gene: TRBJ2-1
D gene: .
clone size: .
V gene: TRBV11-2
CDR3 protein: CASSSVAAPTYNEQFF
CDR3 DNA: TGTGCCAGCAGCTCGGTAGCGGCCCCAACCTACAATGAGCAGTTCTTC

J gene: TRBJ1-1
D gene: .
clone size: .
V gene: TRBV5-4
CDR3 protein: CASRLPGEKAAFF
CDR3 DNA: TGTGCCAGCAGACTTCCCGGGGAGAAAGCAGCTTTCTTT

J gene: TRBJ2-1
D gene: TRBD2
clone size: .
V gene: TRBV9
CDR3 protein: CASSVGSGLASEQFF
CDR3 DNA: TGTGCCAGCAGCGTAGGTTCGGGACTAGCTAGTGAGCAGTTCTTC

J gene: TRBJ2-7
D gene: TRBD1
clone size: once
V gene: TRBV7-2
CDR3 protein: CASSYRDRGGYEQYF
CDR3 DNA: TGTGCCAGCAGTTACCGGGACAGGGGGGGCTACGAGCAGTACTTC

J gene: TRBJ2-7
D gene: .
clone size: .
V gene: TRBV9
CDR3 protein: CASSARGGSFPSCEQYF
CDR3 DNA: TGTGCCAGCAGCGCAAGAGGTGGCAGCTTTCCATCCTGCGAGCAGTACTTC

J gene: TRBJ1-6
D gene: .
clone size: .
V gene: TRBV7-2
CDR3 protein: CASTRDGNSPLHF
CDR3 DNA: TGTGCCAGCACCCGGGACGGTAATTCACCCCTCCACTTT

J gene: TRBJ2-7
D gene: .
clone size: .
V gene: TRBV6-5
CDR3 protein: CASSYSSTMGYEQYF
CDR3 DNA: TGTGCCAGCAGTTACTCTTCGACTATGGGCTACGAGCAGTACTTC

J gene: TRBJ2-1
D gene: TRBD1
clone size: .
V gene: TRBV29-1
CDR3 protein: CSVEDPTGGGFF
CDR3 DNA: TGCAGCGTTGAGGACCCTACAGGGGGAGGGTTCTTC

J gene: TRBJ2-7
D gene: .
clone size: .
V gene: TRBV19
CDR3 protein: CASSKRGRDTEQYF
CDR3 DNA: TGTGCCAGTAGTAAGAGGGGCCGAGACACCGAGCAGTACTTC

J gene: TRBJ1-3
D gene: TRBD1
clone size: .
V gene: TRBV4-3
CDR3 protein: CASSRGGQGPESGNTIYF
CDR3 DNA: TGCGCCAGCAGCCGAGGGGGACAGGGACCCGAGTCTGGAAACACCATATATTTT

J gene: TRBJ1-2
D gene: TRBD1
clone size: once
V gene: TRBV7-3
CDR3 protein: CASSQGQGYGYTF
CDR3 DNA: TGTGCCAGCAGCCAGGGACAGGGGTATGGCTACACCTTC

J gene: TRBJ2-7
D gene: .
clone size: .
V gene: TRBV6-5
CDR3 protein: CASSYFGFEQYF
CDR3 DNA: TGTGCCAGCAGTTACTTTGGATTCGAGCAGTACTTC

J gene: TRBJ2-1
D gene: TRBD1
clone size: once
V gene: TRBV30
CDR3 protein: CAWTRQGVYNEQFF
CDR3 DNA: TGTGCCTGGACCCGACAGGGGGTCTACAATGAGCAGTTCTTC

J gene: TRBJ2-1
D gene: .
clone size: .
V gene: TRBV5-1
CDR3 protein: CASSSLRTEDEQFF
CDR3 DNA: TGCGCCAGCAGCTCGCTGAGGACGGAGGATGAGCAGTTCTTC

J gene: TRBJ2-4
D gene: .
clone size: .
V gene: TRBV30
CDR3 protein: CAWSVRRGTKNIQYF
CDR3 DNA: TGTGCCTGGAGTGTAAGGAGGGGAACCAAAAACATTCAGTACTTC

J gene: TRBJ1-2
D gene: .
clone size: .
V gene: TRBV27
CDR3 protein: CASRTPYGYTF
CDR3 DNA: TGTGCCAGCAGAACTCCCTATGGCTACACCTTC

J gene: TRBJ2-2
D gene: TRBD1
clone size: .
V gene: TRBV7-9
CDR3 protein: CASSLSRQGTDTGELFF
CDR3 DNA: TGTGCCAGCAGCTTGTCCAGACAGGGGACGGACACCGGGGAGCTGTTTTTT

J gene: TRBJ2-3
D gene: .
clone size: .
V gene: TRBV14
CDR3 protein: CASSQADTQYF
CDR3 DNA: TGTGCCAGCAGCCAGGCCGATACGCAGTATTTT

J gene: TRBJ1-3
D gene: .
clone size: .
V gene: TRBV12-3/TRBV12-4
CDR3 protein: CASSPLDTIYF
CDR3 DNA: TGTGCCAGCAGTCCCCTGGACACCATATATTTT

J gene: TRBJ2-7
D gene: .
clone size: .
V gene: TRBV7-9
CDR3 protein: CASSDSSYEQYF
CDR3 DNA: TGTGCCAGCAGCGACAGCTCCTACGAGCAGTACTTC

J gene: TRBJ2-7
D gene: .
clone size: .
V gene: TRBV27
CDR3 protein: CASSYLGGVEEQYF
CDR3 DNA: TGTGCCAGCAGTTACCTCGGCGGGGTCGAGGAGCAGTACTTC

J gene: TRBJ1-1
D gene: .
clone size: .
V gene: TRBV3-1/TRBV3-2
CDR3 protein: CASSQLGGRAEAFF
CDR3 DNA: TGTGCCAGCAGCCAATTAGGTGGGAGGGCTGAAGCTTTCTTT

J gene: TRBJ2-2
D gene: .
clone size: .
V gene: TRBV5-1
CDR3 protein: CASREQTSGELFF
CDR3 DNA: TGCGCCAGCAGAGAACAGACTTCCGGGGAGCTGTTTTTT

J gene: TRBJ2-3
D gene: .
clone size: .
V gene: TRBV7-2
CDR3 protein: CASSLGASDTQYF
CDR3 DNA: TGTGCCAGCAGCTTAGGAGCTTCAGATACGCAGTATTTT

J gene: TRBJ2-7
D gene: .
clone size: .
V gene: TRBV27
CDR3 protein: CASSLQPAGTPTYEQYF
CDR3 DNA: TGTGCCAGCAGTCTACAACCGGCCGGGACTCCAACCTACGAGCAGTACTTC

J gene: TRBJ1-2
D gene: .
clone size: .
V gene: TRBV12-3/TRBV12-4
CDR3 protein: CAQNDRSYGYTF
CDR3 DNA: TGTGCCCAAAACGACAGGTCGTATGGCTACACCTTC